This TCR beta chain was captured in a study of cytomegalovirus exposure and HLA in healthy donors. Study-wide results and limits: Researchers counted around 180 TCR beta chains as cytomegalovirus-associated. While the bulk of TCR sequences proved rare, some public TCRs turned up in many donors. Reports showed the classifier diagnosing cytomegalovirus status with high specificity and sensitivity.

Method: immunoSEQ multiplex PCR; TCRdb's copy keeps in-frame clones and lacks some. The sample records under 250,000 clones, around four fifths being singletons. Concerning this clone itself: What it binds is not known.

V dropped 2 bases and J dropped 4 bases, with 9 bases sitting between them. This CDR3 comprises 13 residues. Germline-derived CDR1 and CDR2 are GTSNPN and SVGIG (reference sequence). The donors were members of the validation cohort, which comprised approximately 120 subjects and was separate from the first cohort of fewer than 700 subjects. Specimen: PBMCs. The TCR comes from a woman aged 18-35 years in good health and CMV-seronegative. This rearrangement joins TRBV30 to TRBJ1-5; a weak D match, TRBD1 (5 bases). The CDR3 DNA is TGTGCCTGGAGTATGACAGCTAATCAGCCCCAGCATTTT. Translating gives CAWSMTANQPQHF.